The 28 T cell receptor beta chains presented below share a single source sample, sequenced in a study of blood T cell repertoires in COVID-19. Libraries were prepared by immunoSEQ multiplex PCR; TCRdb keeps only in-frame clonotypes and omits some of them. In the table there are fewer than 700,000 clones, about 89% of which are singletons. Source material: peripheral blood. These receptors were obtained from a woman aged 50 to 60 with COVID-19, enrolled during active disease.

The CDR3 sequence: CASSLRGRNSPLHF. In nucleotides, the CDR3 is TGTGCCAGCAGTCTCAGGGGAAGGAATTCACCCCTCCACTTT. The rearrangement uses TRBV27 and TRBJ1-6; TRBD1 might be the D (6 bases). Trimming removed 5 bases from V and 7 bases from J, with 12 bases in between. The CDR3 is made up of 14 amino acids. From germline, CDR1 is MNHEY and CDR2 SMNVEV (reference sequence).

J is TRBJ2-7 and V is TRBV6-1; D uncertain. The germline CDR1 and CDR2 sequences are MNHNS and SASEGT. The germline V and J ends were trimmed by 1 base and 1 base, with 11 bases remaining between them. The CDR3 covers 15 residues. The CDR3 sequence is CASSEGQDTSYEQYF. The DNA of the CDR3 is TGTGCCAGCAGTGAAGGGCAGGATACTTCCTACGAGCAGTACTTC.

The chain recombines TRBV5-5 with TRBJ2-7, with 9 bases matching TRBD1. This CDR3 comprises 15 residues. Unmatched junction bases numbered 9, after V lost 4 bases and J lost 4 bases. Germline V gene sequence: CDR1 SGHKS, CDR2 YYEKEE (reference sequence). CDR3 region: CASSPSTGGAYEQYF. The DNA of the CDR3 is TGTGCCAGCAGCCCATCGACAGGGGGGGCTTACGAGCAGTACTTC.

The J gene is TRBJ1-1, the V gene TRBV3-1 (or the pseudogene TRBV3-2); 7 bases are a match to TRBD1. J lost 2 bases, V lost 1 base, and 4 bases had no gene match. Germline-derived CDR1 and CDR2 are LGHDT and YNNKEL (reference sequence). This CDR3 is built from 15 residues. CDR3 residues: CASSQAGTVNTEAFF. The CDR3 DNA sequence: TGTGCCAGCAGCCAAGCTGGGACAGTCAACACTGAAGCTTTCTTT.

This clone occurred once. The chain has TRBV5-6 and TRBJ1-4, with TRBD1 matching 8 bases. Trimming took 3 bases from V and 8 from J; bases not matched to a gene: 12. Germline V gene data show CDR1 as SGHDT and CDR2 as YYEEEE. This CDR3 has 16 residues. The CDR3 sequence: CASSWGQVGAGEKLFF. As DNA, the CDR3 is TGTGCCAGCAGCTGGGGACAGGTGGGAGCAGGGGAAAAACTGTTTTTT. The full variable domain, in which reference TRBV5-6 and TRBJ1-4 provide the parts outside the CDR3, is DAGVTQSPTHLIKTRGQQVTLRCSPKSGHDTVSWYQQALGQGPQFIFQYYEEEERQRGNFPDRFSGHQFPNYSSELNVNALLLGDSALYLCASSWGQVGAGEKLFFGSGTQLSVL.

The rearrangement joins TRBV18 to TRBJ1-5; 9 bases fit TRBD1. The CDR3 runs 15 residues. V gave up 5 bases and J gave up 7 bases; unmatched junction bases: 9. Germline CDR1 is KGHSH and CDR2 is LQKENI. CDR3 DNA: TGTGCCAGCTCATTGGAGCCGGGACAGGGACAGCCCCAGCATTTT. It translates to CASSLEPGQGQPQHF.

The CDR3 is CASSTEMRELFF. The CDR3 DNA reads as TGTGCCAGCAGTACGGAGATGCGGGAGCTGTTTTTT. The chain employs TRBV2 and TRBJ2-2; D is unclear. This CDR3 region has 12 residues. Germline assignment: CDR1 SNHLY and CDR2 FYNNEI. Trimming left V 5 bases short and J 9 bases short, with 10 bases between.

The chain uses TRBV27 and TRBJ2-1; possibly TRBD2 for D (5 bases). In germline, CDR1 is MNHEY, CDR2 SMNVEV (reference sequence). The CDR3 length is 14 residues. Trimming took 7 bases from V and 0 from J, leaving 10 bases between them. The CDR3 nucleotides are TGTGCCAGCACTAACGCGGGCTCCTACAATGAGCAGTTCTTC. Protein product: CASTNAGSYNEQFF.

The chain combines TRBV24-1 with TRBJ1-5, with 11 bases identical to TRBD1. Trimming at V came to 1 base and at J to 3 bases, leaving 4 bases not matched to a gene. The CDR3 spans 17 residues. Germline V gene sequence: CDR1 KGHDR, CDR2 SFDVKD. The CDR3 bases are TGTGCCACCAGTGATTTCGGGACAGGGGGGATCAATCAGCCCCAGCATTTT. Encoded protein: CATSDFGTGGINQPQHF.

This clone was detected once. The CDR3 DNA reads TGTGCCAGCAGTCTGGCTGGGACTGGGGGCTACACCTTC. Translated, it gives CASSLAGTGGYTF. The chain uses TRBV12-3 or TRBV12-4 and TRBJ1-2; the D gene is possibly TRBD1 (5 bases). V was pared by 5 bases and J by 8 bases, with 15 bases between. The CDR3 loop spans 13 amino acids.

This chain's CDR3 is CASSQDQGGLGTEAFF. CDR3 coding DNA: TGTGCCAGCAGCCAAGATCAAGGAGGGTTGGGCACTGAAGCTTTCTTT. This sequence joins TRBV4-2 and TRBJ1-1; D is unresolved. The V gene lost 0 bases and the J gene lost 4 bases, with 15 bases spanning the gap. CDR3 length equals 16 residues. Germline CDR1 LGHNA, CDR2 YNFKEQ.

The chain carries TRBV5-6 and TRBJ1-6; D gene unclear. The CDR3 runs to 12 residues. Germline V gene data show CDR1 as SGHDT and CDR2 as YYEEEE. V was shortened by 1 base and J by 10 bases, with 6 bases between the two germline ends. The CDR3 sequence is CASSLPSSPLHF. The CDR3, as DNA: TGTGCCAGCAGCTTGCCCTCCTCACCCCTCCACTTT. The complete variable domain, with remaining parts taken from reference TRBV5-6 and TRBJ1-6, reads DAGVTQSPTHLIKTRGQQVTLRCSPKSGHDTVSWYQQALGQGPQFIFQYYEEEERQRGNFPDRFSGHQFPNYSSELNVNALLLGDSALYLCASSLPSSPLHFGNGTRLTVT.

The chain links TRBV5-1 to TRBJ1-2; no definite D call. V lost 0 bases to trimming and J lost 1 base, with 13 bases between them. CDR1 is SGHRS and CDR2 is YFSETQ in the germline V gene. The CDR3 totals 16 residues. The chain's CDR3 is CASSLDIQAGNYGYTF. The CDR3 region has the DNA TGCGCCAGCAGCTTGGACATCCAGGCGGGTAACTATGGCTACACCTTC. Full variable domain (outside the CDR3, taken from reference TRBV5-1 and TRBJ1-2): KAGVTQTPRYLIKTRGQQVTLSCSPISGHRSVSWYQQTPGQGLQFLFEYFSETQRNKGNFPGRFSGRQFSNSRSEMNVSTLELGDSALYLCASSLDIQAGNYGYTFGSGTRLTVV.

This chain uses TRBV5-1 with TRBJ1-6, with D perhaps matching TRBD1 (6 bases). The germline gives CDR1 SGHRS, CDR2 YFSETQ. Trimming left V 5 bases short and J 8 bases short, with 14 bases between. This CDR3 has 14 amino acids. The CDR3 is CASRPTGGDSPLHF. The CDR3 DNA is TGCGCCAGCAGACCGACAGGCGGAGATTCACCCCTCCACTTT.

V is TRBV9 and J is TRBJ2-1; possible D gene TRBD2, 5 bases. From germline, CDR1 is SGDLS and CDR2 YYNGEE. CDR3 size: 15 residues. V was cut by 0 bases and J by 6 bases, with 13 bases left in between. The CDR3 protein is CASSVDGEGGNEQFF. CDR3 nucleotides: TGTGCCAGCAGCGTAGATGGGGAAGGAGGCAATGAGCAGTTCTTC.

The chain joins TRBV6-5 to TRBJ2-7; TRBD1 matches at 7 bases. Germline V CDR1 and CDR2: MNHEY, SVGAGI. J was trimmed by 0 bases and V by 6 bases; bases with no gene match: 5. This CDR3 region has 14 residues. The CDR3 DNA reads TGTGCCAGCAGGCCGACAGGGAACTCCTACGAGCAGTACTTC. Translation: CASRPTGNSYEQYF.

This chain connects TRBV3-1 (or the pseudogene TRBV3-2) to TRBJ2-1, with TRBD1 matching over 8 bases. The CDR3 runs 16 residues. V gave up 0 bases and J gave up 10 bases; unmatched junction bases: 11. Germline loops: CDR1 LGHDT, CDR2 YNNKEL (reference sequence). CDR3 protein: CASSQDLATGEEEQFF. The CDR3 DNA reads TGTGCCAGCAGCCAAGATCTTGCGACAGGGGAGGAGGAGCAGTTCTTC.

The chain joins TRBV12-3 or TRBV12-4 to TRBJ1-4, with D hard to call. The V end was cut by 6 bases, the J end by 7 bases, with 12 bases between. CDR3 length equals 13 residues. The CDR3 DNA sequence: TGTGCCAGCAGCCCTAGCCAGGCTGAAAAACTGTTTTTT. Its translation: CASSPSQAEKLFF.

This clone was found a few times. This CDR3 is also generated by other DNA sequences in the sample. This rearrangement joins TRBV7-9 to TRBJ2-7, with D perhaps matching TRBD2 (5 bases). Trimming pared 5 bases from V and 6 bases from J, leaving 11 bases between. Germline lookup yields CDR1 SEHNR and CDR2 FQNEAQ (reference sequence). CDR3 length equals 12 residues. CDR3 sequence reads: CASSLLGGEQYF. In nucleotides, the CDR3 is TGTGCCAGCAGCCTACTCGGAGGCGAGCAGTACTTC.

The genes are TRBV2 and TRBJ2-3; D perhaps matches TRBD1 (7 bases). Germline V gene lookup returns CDR1 SNHLY and CDR2 FYNNEI. This CDR3 is 15 amino acids long. The V gene lost 5 bases and the J gene lost 2 bases, with 14 bases spanning the gap. The CDR3 nucleotides read TGTGCCAGCAGTCTCCAGGGGGGACTCACAGATACGCAGTATTTT. The encoded protein is CASSLQGGLTDTQYF.

This clone was counted once. The chain carries TRBV18 and TRBJ2-7; 9 bases line up with TRBD1. This CDR3 is 15 amino acids long. Germline V CDR1 and CDR2: KGHSH, LQKENI. V shed 0 bases and J 7 bases; nucleotides not matched to a gene: 7. CDR3 nucleotides: TGTGCCAGCTCACCACCAGGGACAGGGCTAAGGGAGCAGTACTTC. Protein: CASSPPGTGLREQYF.

The chain links TRBV5-1 to TRBJ1-2; TRBD1 agrees at 7 bases. The ends lost 5 bases at V and 2 bases at J; junction bases unmatched: 9. The CDR3 spans 15 residues. In germline, CDR1 is SGHRS, CDR2 YFSETQ. The DNA of the CDR3 is TGCGCCAGCAGATATGTTGCGGGACAGAACTATGGCTACACCTTC. Residues: CASRYVAGQNYGYTF.

The genes are TRBV2 and TRBJ1-4; possible D gene TRBD1, 5 bases. Germline V lookup: CDR1 SNHLY, CDR2 FYNNEI. V was pared by 1 base and J by 0 bases, with 6 bases between. This CDR3 contains 15 residues. The CDR3 DNA sequence: TGTGCCAGCAGTGAAGTAGGGGCAACTAATGAAAAACTGTTTTTT. Its translation is CASSEVGATNEKLFF.

This sequence joins TRBV27 and TRBJ1-2; D gene ambiguous. Trimming removed 7 bases from V and 2 bases from J, with 8 bases in between. Per the germline V gene, CDR1 is MNHEY and CDR2 is SMNVEV (reference sequence). CDR3 length equals 12 residues. CDR3 residues: CASKAGNYGYTF. The CDR3, as DNA: TGTGCCAGCAAGGCGGGCAACTATGGCTACACCTTC.

Points on this clone: This sample includes further DNA sequences coding for the same CDR3. The rearrangement uses TRBV7-2 and TRBJ1-3; the match to TRBD1 covers 9 bases. There are 15 residues in the CDR3. Germline lookup yields CDR1 SGHTA and CDR2 FQGNSA. The V segment lost 1 base and the J segment 4 bases; nucleotides outside the gene matches: 2. For the CDR3, the DNA is TGTGCCAGCAGCTTAGGGACAGGGGCGGGAAACACCATATATTTT. Translating it yields CASSLGTGAGNTIYF.

This chain joins TRBV18 and TRBJ2-7; 10 nucleotides line up with TRBD2. The junction had 11 bases not matched to a gene; V was cut back by 6 bases and J by 3 bases. Germline assignment: CDR1 KGHSH and CDR2 LQKENI. This CDR3 has 16 residues. CDR3 sequence reads: CASSPNPLAGSYEQYF. In DNA form, the CDR3 reads TGTGCCAGCTCCCCAAATCCACTAGCGGGGAGCTACGAGCAGTACTTC.

V gene TRBV5-1 combines with J gene TRBJ2-7, with TRBD1 matching 8 bases. Germline CDR1 reads SGHRS; CDR2 reads YFSETQ. After removal of 4 bases from V and 5 bases from J, the junction contained 5 bases not matched to a gene. The CDR3 has 13 amino acids. This chain's CDR3 is CASSRDRYDEQYF. The CDR3 nucleotides read TGCGCCAGCAGCCGGGACAGGTACGACGAGCAGTACTTC.

This chain links TRBV28 with TRBJ2-7; 7 bases are shared with TRBD1. Trimming cost V 5 bases and J 5 bases; bases outside gene matches: 9. CDR1 MDHEN and CDR2 SYDVKM come from the germline V gene. There are 14 residues in the CDR3. In DNA form, the CDR3 reads TGTGCCAGCAGTCTGACAGGGAGAGTCGACGAGCAGTACTTC. As protein: CASSLTGRVDEQYF.